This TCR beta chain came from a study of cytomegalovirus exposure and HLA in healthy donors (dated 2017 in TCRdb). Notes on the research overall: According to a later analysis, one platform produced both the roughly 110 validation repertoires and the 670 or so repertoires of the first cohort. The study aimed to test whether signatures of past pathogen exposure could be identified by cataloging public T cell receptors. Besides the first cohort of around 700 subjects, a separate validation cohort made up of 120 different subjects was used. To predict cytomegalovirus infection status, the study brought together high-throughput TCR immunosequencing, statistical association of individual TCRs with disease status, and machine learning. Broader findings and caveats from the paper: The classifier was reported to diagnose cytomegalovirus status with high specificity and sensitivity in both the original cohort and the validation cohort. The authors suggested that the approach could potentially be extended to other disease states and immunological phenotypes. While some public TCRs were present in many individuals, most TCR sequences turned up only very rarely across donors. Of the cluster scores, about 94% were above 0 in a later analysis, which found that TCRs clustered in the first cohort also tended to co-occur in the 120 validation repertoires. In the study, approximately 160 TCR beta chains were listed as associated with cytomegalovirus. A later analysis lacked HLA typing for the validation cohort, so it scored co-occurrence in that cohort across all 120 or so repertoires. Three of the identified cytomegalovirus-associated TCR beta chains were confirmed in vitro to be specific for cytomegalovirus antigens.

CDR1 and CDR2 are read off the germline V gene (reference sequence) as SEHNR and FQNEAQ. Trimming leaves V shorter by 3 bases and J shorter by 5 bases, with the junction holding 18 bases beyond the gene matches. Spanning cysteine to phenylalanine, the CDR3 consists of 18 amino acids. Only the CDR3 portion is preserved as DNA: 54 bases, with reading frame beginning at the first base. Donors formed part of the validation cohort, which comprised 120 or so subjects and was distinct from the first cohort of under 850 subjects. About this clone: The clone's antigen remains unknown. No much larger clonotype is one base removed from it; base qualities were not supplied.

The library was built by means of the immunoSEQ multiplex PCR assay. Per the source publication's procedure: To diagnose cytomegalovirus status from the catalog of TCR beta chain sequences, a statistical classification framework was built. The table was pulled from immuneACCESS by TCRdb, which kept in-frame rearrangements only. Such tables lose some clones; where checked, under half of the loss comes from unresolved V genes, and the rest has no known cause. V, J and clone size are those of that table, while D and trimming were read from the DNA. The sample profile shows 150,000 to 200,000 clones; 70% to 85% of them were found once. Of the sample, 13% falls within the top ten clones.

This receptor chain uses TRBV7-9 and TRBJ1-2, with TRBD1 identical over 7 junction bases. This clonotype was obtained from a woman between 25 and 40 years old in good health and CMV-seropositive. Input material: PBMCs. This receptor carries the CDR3 CASSFSSQSRDSFYGYTF. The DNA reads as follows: TGTGCCAGCAGCTTTAGCTCCCAGTCACGGGACAGCTTTTATGGCTACACCTTC. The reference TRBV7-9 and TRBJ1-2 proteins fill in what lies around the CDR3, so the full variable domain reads DTGVSQNPRHKITKRGQNVTFRCDPISEHNRLYWYRQTLGQGPEFLTYFQNEAQLEKSRLLSDRFSAERPKGSFSTLEIQRTEQGDSAMYLCASSFSSQSRDSFYGYTFGSGTRLTVV.